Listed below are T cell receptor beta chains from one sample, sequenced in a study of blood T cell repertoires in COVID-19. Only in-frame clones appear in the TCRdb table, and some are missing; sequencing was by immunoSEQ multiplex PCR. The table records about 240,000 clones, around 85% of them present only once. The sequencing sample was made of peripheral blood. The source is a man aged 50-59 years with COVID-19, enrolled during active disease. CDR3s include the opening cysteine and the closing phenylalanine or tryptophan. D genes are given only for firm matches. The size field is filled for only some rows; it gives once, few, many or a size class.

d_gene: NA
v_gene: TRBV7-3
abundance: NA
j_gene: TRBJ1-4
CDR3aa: CASSPRQGEKLFF
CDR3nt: TGTGCCAGCAGCCCCCGGCAGGGTGAAAAACTGTTTTTT

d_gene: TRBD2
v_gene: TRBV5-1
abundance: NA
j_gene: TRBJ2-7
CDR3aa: CASSPGTSGYEQYF
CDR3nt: TGCGCCAGCAGCCCGGGGACTAGCGGGTACGAGCAGTACTTC

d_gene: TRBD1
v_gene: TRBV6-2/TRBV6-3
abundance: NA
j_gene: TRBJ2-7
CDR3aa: CASSSQRQGYSYEQYF
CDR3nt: TGTGCCAGCAGTTCACAGCGACAGGGTTACTCCTACGAGCAGTACTTC

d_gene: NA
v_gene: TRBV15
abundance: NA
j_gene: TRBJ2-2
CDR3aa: CATSRGPGELFF
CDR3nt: TGTGCCACCAGCAGAGGGCCCGGGGAGCTGTTTTTT

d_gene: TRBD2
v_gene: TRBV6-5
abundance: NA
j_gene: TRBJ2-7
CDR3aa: CASSRLAGIYEQYF
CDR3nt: TGTGCCAGCAGTCGGCTAGCGGGGATCTACGAGCAGTACTTC

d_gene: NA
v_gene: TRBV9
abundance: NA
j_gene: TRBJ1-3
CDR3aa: CARSSPGNTIYF
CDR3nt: TGTGCCAGATCTAGCCCTGGAAACACCATATATTTT

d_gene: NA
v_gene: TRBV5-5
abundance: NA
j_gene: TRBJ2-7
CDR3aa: CASSGLFIRGGFSYEQYF
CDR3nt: TGTGCCAGCAGCGGACTATTCATAAGGGGCGGTTTCTCATACGAGCAGTACTTC

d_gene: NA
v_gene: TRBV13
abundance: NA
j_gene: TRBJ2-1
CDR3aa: CASSLVAHEQFF
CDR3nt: TGTGCCAGCAGCTTAGTAGCCCATGAGCAGTTCTTC

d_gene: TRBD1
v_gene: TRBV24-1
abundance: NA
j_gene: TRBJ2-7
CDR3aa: CATSDPGTGNTYEQYF
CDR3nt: TGTGCCACCAGTGATCCCGGGACAGGGAATACCTACGAGCAGTACTTC

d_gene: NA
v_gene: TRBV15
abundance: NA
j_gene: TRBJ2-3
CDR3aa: CATSRDAGPTDTQYF
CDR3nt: TGTGCCACCAGCAGAGACGCGGGGCCCACAGATACGCAGTATTTT

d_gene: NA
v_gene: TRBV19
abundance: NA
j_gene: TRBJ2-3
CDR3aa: CASSIDRGSGSTDTQYF
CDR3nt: TGTGCCAGTAGTATAGATCGGGGTAGCGGAAGCACAGATACGCAGTATTTT

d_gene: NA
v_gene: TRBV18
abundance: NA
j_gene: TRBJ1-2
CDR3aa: CASSPPGRTDYTF
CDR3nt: TGTGCCAGCTCACCACCGGGCAGGACTGACTACACCTTC

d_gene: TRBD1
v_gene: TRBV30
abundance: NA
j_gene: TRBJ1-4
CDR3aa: CAWSVLPGTGHEKLFF
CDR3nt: TGTGCCTGGAGTGTCCTCCCCGGGACAGGGCATGAAAAACTGTTTTTT

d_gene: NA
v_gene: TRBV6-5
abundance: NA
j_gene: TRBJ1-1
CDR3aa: CASSNGQIMNTEAFF
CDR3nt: TGTGCCAGCAGTAACGGACAGATCATGAACACTGAAGCTTTCTTT

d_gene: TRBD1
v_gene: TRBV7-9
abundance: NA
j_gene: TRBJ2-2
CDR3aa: CASSKAGQGSGELFF
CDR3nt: TGTGCCAGCAGCAAGGCGGGACAGGGGTCCGGGGAGCTGTTTTTT

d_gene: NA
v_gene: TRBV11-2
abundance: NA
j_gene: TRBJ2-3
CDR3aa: CASSFYSGGDTQYF
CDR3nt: TGTGCCAGCAGCTTCTACTCAGGAGGAGATACGCAGTATTTT

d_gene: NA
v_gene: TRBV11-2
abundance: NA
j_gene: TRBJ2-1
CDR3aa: CASSLEHLSPYNEQFF
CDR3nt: TGTGCCAGCAGCTTAGAGCACCTTAGCCCCTACAATGAGCAGTTCTTC

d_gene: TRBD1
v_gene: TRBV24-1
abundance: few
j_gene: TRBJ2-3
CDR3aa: CATSDFWDSSGTDTQYF
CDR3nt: TGTGCCACCAGTGATTTTTGGGACAGTTCCGGCACAGATACGCAGTATTTT

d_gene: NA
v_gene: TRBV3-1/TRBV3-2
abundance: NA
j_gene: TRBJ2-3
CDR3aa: CASSQDWLGATDTQYF
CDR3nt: TGTGCCAGCAGCCAAGATTGGCTGGGGGCAACAGATACGCAGTATTTT

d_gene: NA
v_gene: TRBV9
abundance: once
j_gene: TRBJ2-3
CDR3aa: CASSVPRTPLNTDTQYF
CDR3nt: TGTGCCAGCAGCGTACCAAGGACTCCACTTAACACAGATACGCAGTATTTT

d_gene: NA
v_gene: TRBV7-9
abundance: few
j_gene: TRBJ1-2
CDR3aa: CASSSTVSNYGYTF
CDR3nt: TGTGCCAGCAGCTCGACAGTATCTAACTATGGCTACACCTTC

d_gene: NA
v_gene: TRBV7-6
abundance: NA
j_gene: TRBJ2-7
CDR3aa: CASSPQGRATYEQYF
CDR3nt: TGTGCCAGCAGCCCCCAGGGGAGAGCCACCTACGAGCAGTACTTC

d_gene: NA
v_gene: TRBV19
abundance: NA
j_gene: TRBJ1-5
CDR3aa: CASSIRQSNQPQHF
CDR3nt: TGTGCCAGTAGTATAAGACAGAGCAATCAGCCCCAGCATTTT

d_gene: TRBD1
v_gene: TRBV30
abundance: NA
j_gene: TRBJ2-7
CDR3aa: CAFLNWDRNYEQYF
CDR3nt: TGTGCCTTTCTAAATTGGGACAGAAACTACGAGCAGTACTTC

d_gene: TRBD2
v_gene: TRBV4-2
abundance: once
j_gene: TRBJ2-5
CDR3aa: CASSQDASGQETQYF
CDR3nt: TGTGCCAGCAGCCAAGACGCTAGCGGTCAAGAGACCCAGTACTTC

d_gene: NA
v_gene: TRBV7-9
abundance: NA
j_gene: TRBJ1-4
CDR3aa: CASSLVVIRTVNEKLFF
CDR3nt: TGTGCCAGCAGCTTAGTGGTAATCCGGACAGTTAATGAAAAACTGTTTTTT

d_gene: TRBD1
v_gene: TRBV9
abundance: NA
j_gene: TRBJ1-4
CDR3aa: CASSANMGTGLEKLFF
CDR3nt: TGTGCCAGCAGCGCCAACATGGGGACAGGGCTTGAAAAACTGTTTTTT

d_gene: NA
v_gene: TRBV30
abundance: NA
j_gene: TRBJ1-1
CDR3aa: CAWSVQIGVTEAFF
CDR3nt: TGTGCCTGGAGTGTACAAATCGGGGTTACTGAAGCTTTCTTT

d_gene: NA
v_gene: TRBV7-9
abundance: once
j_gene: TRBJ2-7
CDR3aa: CASSLITSYEQYF
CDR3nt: TGTGCCAGCAGCCTTATTACATCCTACGAGCAGTACTTC

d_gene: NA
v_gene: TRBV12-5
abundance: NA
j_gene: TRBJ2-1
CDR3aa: CASGLVSGDRNNEQFF
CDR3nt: TGTGCTAGTGGTTTGGTTTCGGGAGACAGAAACAATGAGCAGTTCTTC

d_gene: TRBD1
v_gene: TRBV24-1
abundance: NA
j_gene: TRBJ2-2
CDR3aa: CATSVRQGNTGELFF
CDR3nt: TGTGCCACCAGTGTACGACAGGGGAACACCGGGGAGCTGTTTTTT

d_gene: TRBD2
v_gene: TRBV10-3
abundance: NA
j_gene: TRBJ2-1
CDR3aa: CAIRSGTSAPGRGNEQFF
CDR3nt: TGTGCCATCAGATCCGGGACTAGCGCCCCGGGAAGGGGCAATGAGCAGTTCTTC

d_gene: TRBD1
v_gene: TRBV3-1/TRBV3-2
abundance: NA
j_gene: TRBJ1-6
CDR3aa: CASSPSRGMANSPLHF
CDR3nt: TGTGCCAGCAGCCCCTCCAGGGGGATGGCTAATTCACCCCTCCACTTT

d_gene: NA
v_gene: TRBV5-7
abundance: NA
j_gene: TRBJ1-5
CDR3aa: CASSLQGTPDSNQPQHF
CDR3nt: TGTGCCAGCAGCCTACAAGGGACACCGGATAGCAATCAGCCCCAGCATTTT

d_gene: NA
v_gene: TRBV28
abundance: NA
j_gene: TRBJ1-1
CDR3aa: CASTTRGGPNTEAFF
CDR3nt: TGTGCCAGCACCACCCGGGGGGGACCCAACACTGAAGCTTTCTTT

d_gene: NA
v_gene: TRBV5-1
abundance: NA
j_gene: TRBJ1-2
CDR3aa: CASSSHRGGSYGYTF
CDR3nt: TGCGCCAGCAGCTCGCACCGGGGGGGCTCATATGGCTACACCTTC

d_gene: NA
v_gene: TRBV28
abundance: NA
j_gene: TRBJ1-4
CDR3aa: CASGRPRVTTWGANEKLFF
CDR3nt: TGTGCCAGCGGTAGGCCTCGAGTGACTACTTGGGGGGCTAATGAAAAACTGTTTTTT

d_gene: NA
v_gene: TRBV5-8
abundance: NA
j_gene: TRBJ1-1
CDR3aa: CASSFNGNTEAFF
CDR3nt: TGTGCCAGCAGTTTCAACGGGAACACTGAAGCTTTCTTT

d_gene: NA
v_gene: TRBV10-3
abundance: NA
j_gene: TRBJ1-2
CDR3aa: CAISGRTDYGYTF
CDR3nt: TGTGCCATCAGTGGTCGGACTGACTATGGCTACACCTTC

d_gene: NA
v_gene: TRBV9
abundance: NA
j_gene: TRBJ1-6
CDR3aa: CASSEDFDRKDSPLHF
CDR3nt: TGTGCCAGCAGTGAGGATTTCGACAGAAAGGATTCACCCCTCCACTTT

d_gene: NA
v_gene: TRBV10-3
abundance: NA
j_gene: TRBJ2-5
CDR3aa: CATKASVEQETQYF
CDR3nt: TGTGCCACCAAGGCTAGCGTAGAACAAGAGACCCAGTACTTC